In its sample, the clone carrying this T cell receptor beta chain is medium-sized (0.01 to 0.1%). CDR1 is SGHTA, CDR2 FQGTGA, per germline. The CDR3 sequence is 15 residues long. V lost 6 bases and J 7 bases, leaving 22 bases between the germline ends. The data originate from a study of Graves' ophthalmopathy and Graves' hyperthyroidism. Scientists amplified the TCR beta CDR3 regions from RNA transcripts. Second-round multiplex PCR followed a first-round RT-PCR using HTBI primers. TCRdb analysed the multiplex PCR reads with MiXCR anew, one entry per CDR3 protein. The sample has 24,000 or so distinct CDR3 sequences; almost 50% are singletons. Hyperthyroidism patients were newly diagnosed, under 2 months' duration, aged 18 to 65. Patients were left out if they had other autoimmune diseases, uncontrolled infections, pregnancy or lactation. Patients were diagnosed from clinical symptoms, serum thyroxine, TRAb, thyroid ultrasound and orbital computed tomography. From fresh peripheral blood, around 11 ml in volume, the PBMCs were obtained.

The sample comprised peripheral blood. The V gene is TRBV7-3, the J gene TRBJ2-7, with D possibly matching TRBD2 (5 bases). The sequence came from an adult woman with stable Graves' hyperthyroidism. The CDR3 coding sequence is TGTGCCAGCAGTCCCCTTGGAGGCAGGCTGGAAGAGCAGTACTTC. It is translated as CASSPLGGRLEEQYF.